This TCR beta chain was found in a study of T cells after yellow fever vaccination. About the research overall: Fractions of low cell number were prepared using SMART-Seq v4 Ultra Low Input.

The germline V gene encodes CDR1 SGHKS and CDR2 YYEKEE (reference sequence). The CDR3 is made up of 14 amino acids. After removal of 4 bases from V and 4 bases from J, the junction contained 6 bases not matched to a gene. Template switching by 5'RACE produced TCR cDNA, adding a universal primer site and UMIs. TCRdb passed the 5' RACE reads through MiXCR, listing each CDR3 protein once. The sample yields a few hundred thousand distinct CDR3 sequences, 18% seen once. The sequences come from PBMCs, collected before the yellow fever booster vaccination. The TCR originated in a man aged 18-30 years who received the YFV17D yellow fever vaccine. V gene TRBV5-5 combines with J gene TRBJ1-2; 8 nucleotides line up with TRBD1. CDR3 amino acids: CASSPGQAPYGYTF. In DNA, the CDR3 is TGTGCCAGCAGCCCGGGACAGGCACCCTATGGCTACACCTTC.